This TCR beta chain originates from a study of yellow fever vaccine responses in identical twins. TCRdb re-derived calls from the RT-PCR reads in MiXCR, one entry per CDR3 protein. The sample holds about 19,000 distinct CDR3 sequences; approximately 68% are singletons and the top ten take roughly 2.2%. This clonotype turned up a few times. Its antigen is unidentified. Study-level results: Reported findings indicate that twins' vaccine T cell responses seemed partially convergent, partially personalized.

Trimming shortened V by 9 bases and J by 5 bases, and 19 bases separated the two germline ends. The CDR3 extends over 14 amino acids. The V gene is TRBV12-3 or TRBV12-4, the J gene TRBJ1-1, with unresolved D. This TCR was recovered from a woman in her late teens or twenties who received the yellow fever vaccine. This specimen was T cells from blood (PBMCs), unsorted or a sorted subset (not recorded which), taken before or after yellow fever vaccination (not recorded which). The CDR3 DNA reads TGTGCCAGTACGTTGTGGGGAAGGGAGACTGAAGCTTTCTTT. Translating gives CASTLWGRETEAFF.